The 16 T cell receptor beta chains below all came from one sample that was sequenced in a study of beta chain features in type 1 diabetes. Study-wide results and caveats: Shortening that was moderate but significant affected the TCRB CDR3s of Type 1 diabetes patients in all four CD4+ subsets.

Since all of the isolated RNA was reverse transcribed, expressed TCRB transcripts were what got sequenced. TCRdb's copy holds only in-frame clones and misses some; the assay was immunoSEQ multiplex PCR. The sample contains 150,000 to 180,000 clones, 10% of which appear only once. No antigen has been identified for these receptors. Sequenced material: central memory CD4+ T cells from blood. The receptors shown here come from a man aged 25 to 40 with type 1 diabetes.

V usage is TRBV11-3 and J usage is TRBJ1-2; weak D call: TRBD1 (6 bases). The V and J ends lost 1 base and 8 bases respectively, with 11 bases between them. The CDR3 has 13 amino acids. Germline V gene lookup returns CDR1 SGHNT and CDR2 YENEEA. CDR3 sequence (DNA): TGTGCCAGCAGCTTAGTTTCCAGGGGCGGCTACACCTTC. The encoded protein is CASSLVSRGGYTF. The full variable domain, in which reference TRBV11-3 and TRBJ1-2 provide the parts outside the CDR3, is EAGVVQSPRYKIIEKKQPVAFWCNPISGHNTLYWYLQNLGQGPELLIRYENEEAVDDSQLPKDRFSAERLKGVDSTLKIQPAELGDSAVYLCASSLVSRGGYTFGSGTRLTVV.

The chain recombines TRBV7-9 with TRBJ1-1, with 8 bases identical to TRBD1. CDR3 length: 13 amino acids. V trimming: 4 bases; J trimming: 5 bases; junction bases outside the gene matches: 3. The germline CDR1 and CDR2 sequences are SEHNR and FQNEAQ (reference sequence). The CDR3 coding sequence is TGTGCCAGCAGCTGGGGACAGGAGACTGAAGCTTTCTTT. This codes for CASSWGQETEAFF.

The CDR3 coding sequence is TGTGCCAGCAGGACCCTTAACAGGCTCCGGCCCCAGCATTTT. Protein product: CASRTLNRLRPQHF. The genes are TRBV28 and TRBJ1-5, with D perhaps TRBD1 (5 bases). The CDR3 has 14 residues. Germline loops: CDR1 MDHEN, CDR2 SYDVKM. V lost 6 bases to trimming and J lost 9 bases, with 18 bases between them. Full variable domain (missing parts from reference TRBV28 and TRBJ1-5): DVKVTQSSRYLVKRTGEKVFLECVQDMDHENMFWYRQDPGLGLRLIYFSYDVKMKEKGDIPEGYSVSREKKERFSLILESASTNQTSMYLCASRTLNRLRPQHFGDGTRLSIL.

This clone was counted a few times. CDR3 bases: TGTGCCAGCAGTGACCCCCCTAGTGGTGGCTACAATGAGCAGTTCTTC. It specifies CASSDPPSGGYNEQFF. V and J are TRBV2 and TRBJ2-1; no clear D. The CDR3 has 16 residues. Germline CDR1 SNHLY, CDR2 FYNNEI. V shed 3 bases and J shed 3 bases, with 15 bases lying between them.

The chain employs TRBV5-4 and TRBJ1-4; TRBD1 is a possible D gene (6 bases). V lost 4 bases, J lost 7 bases, and 17 bases lay in between. This CDR3 region has 15 residues. From germline, CDR1 is SGHNT and CDR2 YYREEE (reference sequence). The chain's CDR3 is CASSQFSGAPEKLFF. The CDR3 DNA reads TGTGCCAGCAGCCAATTTTCAGGGGCTCCTGAAAAACTGTTTTTT.

This clone was observed a few times. The chain employs TRBV6-6 and TRBJ2-5; no firm D call. The CDR3 has 12 amino acids. The germline gives CDR1 MNHNY, CDR2 SVGAGI (reference sequence). The V end was cut by 0 bases, the J end by 5 bases, with 4 bases between. The CDR3, as DNA: TGTGCCAGCAGTTACTCGAGGGAGACCCAGTACTTC. Translating gives CASSYSRETQYF.

Here the CDR3 DNA reads TGTGCCAGTAGTCTCGGGGTCTTGCGTGGCTACACCTTC. Amino acids: CASSLGVLRGYTF. The chain recombines TRBV19 with TRBJ1-2; the D is unclear. Looked up from germline, CDR1 is LNHDA and CDR2 is SQIVND (reference sequence). The length of the CDR3 is 13 residues. Trimming stripped 5 bases from V and 7 bases from J, with 14 bases between.

There are a few counts of this clone. The CDR3, as DNA: TGTGCCAGCAGTTTATCTAGCGGGTTTTACGAGCAGTACTTC. This gives the protein CASSLSSGFYEQYF. The rearrangement links TRBV27 to TRBJ2-7, with 7 bases that match TRBD2. The CDR3 has 14 amino acids. The germline CDR1 and CDR2 sequences are MNHEY and SMNVEV (reference sequence). The V and J ends lost 0 bases and 4 bases, in that order; junction bases with no gene match: 3.

The chain recombines TRBV4-3 with TRBJ2-7, with D possibly being TRBD1 (6 bases). Germline CDR1 is LGHNA and CDR2 is YSLEER. The CDR3 totals 15 residues. The V gene lost 0 bases and the J gene lost 6 bases, with 15 bases spanning the gap. In nucleotides, the CDR3 is TGCGCCAGCAGCCAAGATTGGGGGCCCCTTGTCGAGCAGTACTTC. The encoded protein is CASSQDWGPLVEQYF.

This clone was observed a handful of times. The chain joins TRBV5-6 to TRBJ1-2, with 7 bases fitting TRBD1. The CDR3 loop spans 13 amino acids. CDR1 is SGHDT, CDR2 YYEEEE, per germline. V dropped 5 bases and J dropped 5; count of bases not matched to a gene: 6. CDR3 loop: CASSLGQDYGYTF. In DNA form, the CDR3 reads TGTGCCAGCAGTCTTGGACAGGATTATGGCTACACCTTC.

V is TRBV27 and J is TRBJ2-7; the D is unclear. Trimming removed 4 bases from V and 0 bases from J, with 4 bases in between. Germline V CDR1 and CDR2: MNHEY, SMNVEV (reference sequence). The CDR3 consists of 12 residues. CDR3 bases: TGTGCCAGCAGTTCCTTCTCCTACGAGCAGTACTTC. Translating it yields CASSSFSYEQYF.

This clone was found a few times. J is TRBJ2-1 and V is TRBV7-3, with 7 bases aligning to TRBD2. V lost 8 bases, J lost 4 bases, and 5 bases stayed unmatched. The CDR3 covers 13 residues. The germline CDR1 and CDR2 sequences are SGHTA and FQGTGA. CDR3 sequence (DNA): TGTGCCAGCGGTACTAGCGATTACAATGAGCAGTTCTTC. Protein: CASGTSDYNEQFF.

This clone was counted a few times. The V call is TRBV7-8, the J call TRBJ2-5, with D tentatively TRBD2 (6 bases). The CDR3 runs to 13 residues. V was trimmed by 3 bases and J by 2 bases, leaving 7 bases between them. CDR1 and CDR2 (germline): SGHVS, FQNEAQ. CDR3 in amino acids: CASSFSGQETQYF. CDR3 DNA sequence: TGTGCCAGCAGCTTTAGCGGACAAGAGACCCAGTACTTC.

The chain uses TRBV28 and TRBJ1-1; D is possibly TRBD1 (5 bases). The germline gives CDR1 MDHEN, CDR2 SYDVKM. The CDR3 covers 12 residues. V gave up 7 bases and J gave up 6 bases, with 12 bases separating them. The CDR3 here is CASMLRGPEAFF. The CDR3 region has the DNA TGTGCCAGCATGTTGCGGGGACCTGAAGCTTTCTTT.

This CDR3 is CASNLLSGTEAFF. In DNA, the CDR3 is TGTGCCAGCAATTTGCTGAGCGGGACTGAAGCTTTCTTT. V gene TRBV2 combines with J gene TRBJ1-1; no clear D. The CDR3 loop spans 13 amino acids. Trimming cost V 7 bases and J 5 bases, with 14 bases left between them. The germline gives CDR1 SNHLY, CDR2 FYNNEI.

This sequence joins TRBV28 and TRBJ1-1; weak D call: TRBD1 (6 bases). This CDR3 spans 12 amino acids. Trimming cost V 7 bases and J 7 bases, with 13 bases left between them. CDR1 MDHEN and CDR2 SYDVKM come from the germline V gene. The CDR3, as DNA: TGTGCCAGCACCGCTGGACAGCGTGAAGCTTTCTTT. This sequence encodes CASTAGQREAFF.